This T cell receptor (beta chain) appears in the sequencing data of a study of PD-1 blockade in classical Hodgkin lymphoma. For the study at large: The nivolumab dose that patients received was 3 mg/kg, given intravenously every 2 weeks.

Remarks on this clone: Its specificity is unknown.

In every patient, relapse followed autologous stem cell transplantation, while exposure to brentuximab vedotin differed. Isolated CD8+ T cells were derived from thawed PBMCs through magnetic negative selection. Repertoires were generated with immunoSEQ multiplex PCR, while TCRdb's copy carries only in-frame clones and drops some. This sample carries some 1,500 clones, less than 65% of them seen once, and the ten largest clones take approximately 48%. The study's findings and limits: Undefined causes, possibly disease activity or prior therapy, underlie the repertoire differences. There was a significant rise in CD4+ TCR diversity by C4D1, with no such rise for CD8+. Patients starting nivolumab less than 1 year after ASCT had lower diversity and were excluded from later analyses.

The V gene's germline CDR1 is GTSNPN and CDR2 SVGIG (reference sequence). The CDR3 extends over 14 amino acids. Deletions cut 0 bases from V and 0 bases from J, with 7 bases between. The clonotype originates from a human donor with classical Hodgkin lymphoma. The sequencing here drew on CD8+ T cells from blood, taken at baseline. This chain uses TRBV30 with TRBJ2-3, with D possibly TRBD1 on 6 matching bases. CDR3 DNA: TGTGCCTGGAGTGTGGGACACAGCACAGATACGCAGTATTTT. Protein sequence: CAWSVGHSTDTQYF.